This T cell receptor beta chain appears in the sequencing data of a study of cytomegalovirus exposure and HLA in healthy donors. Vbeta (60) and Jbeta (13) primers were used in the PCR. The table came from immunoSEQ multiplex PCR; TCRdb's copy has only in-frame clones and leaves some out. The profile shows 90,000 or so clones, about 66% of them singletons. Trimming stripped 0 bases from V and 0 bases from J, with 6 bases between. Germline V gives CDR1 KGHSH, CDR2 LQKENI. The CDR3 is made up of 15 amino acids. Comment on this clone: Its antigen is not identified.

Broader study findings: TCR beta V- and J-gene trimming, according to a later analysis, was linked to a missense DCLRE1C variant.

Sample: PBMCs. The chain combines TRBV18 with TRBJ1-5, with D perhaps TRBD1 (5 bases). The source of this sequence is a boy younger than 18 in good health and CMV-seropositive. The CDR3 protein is CASSPPGDSNQPQHF. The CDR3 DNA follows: TGTGCCAGCTCACCACCAGGGGATAGCAATCAGCCCCAGCATTTT.